These 30 T cell receptor beta chains share one sample of origin, sequenced in a study of beta chain features in type 1 diabetes. Sequencing targeted expressed TCRB transcripts, as all isolated RNA had been reverse transcribed. Only in-frame clones appear in the TCRdb table, and some are missing; sequencing was by immunoSEQ multiplex PCR. Found here are about 620,000 clones, about a sixth of them singletons; the top ten hold 0.09% to 0.095%. The sample comprised naive CD4+ T cells from blood. All receptors derive from a man aged 18 to 29 in good health.

This clone has more than one count but fewer than ten. V and J are TRBV5-4 and TRBJ2-7, with a tentative D call TRBD2 (6 bases). CDR3 length: 12 amino acids. Germline CDR1 and CDR2: SGHNT and YYREEE (reference sequence). Trimming removed 0 bases at V and 10 bases at J, with 11 bases between. The CDR3 sequence is CASSLGAGGQYF. The CDR3 DNA reads TGTGCCAGCAGCTTGGGGGCCGGGGGACAGTACTTC.

The J gene is TRBJ1-3, the V gene TRBV27; D uncertain. The CDR3 covers 14 residues. Trimming left V 6 bases short and J 4 bases short, with 13 bases between. Germline V gene sequence: CDR1 MNHEY, CDR2 SMNVEV (reference sequence). In DNA form, the CDR3 reads TGTGCCAGCAGGCAAAGGACGGACGGAAACACCATATATTTT. Its translation: CASRQRTDGNTIYF.

The chain uses TRBV28 and TRBJ2-7; D is perhaps TRBD1 (5 bases). The germline CDR1 and CDR2 sequences are MDHEN and SYDVKM. Trimming left V 3 bases short and J 3 bases short, with 15 bases between. This CDR3 is built from 15 residues. The CDR3 region has the DNA TGTGCCAGCAGTTTGTGGGGCCGCCGATTCTACGAGCAGTACTTC. It is translated as CASSLWGRRFYEQYF.

This clone was detected a few times. The chain joins TRBV18 to TRBJ1-1; 8 bases are shared with TRBD1. Losses at the gene ends were 5 bases for V and 10 bases for J; bases not matched to a gene: 6. The CDR3 consists of 12 residues. CDR1 is KGHSH, CDR2 LQKENI, per germline. The CDR3 loop is CASSSDRALAFF. For the CDR3, the DNA is TGTGCCAGCTCATCGGACAGGGCCCTAGCTTTCTTT.

This clone was detected a few times. This chain links TRBV4-3 with TRBJ2-1, with a tentative D call TRBD2 (6 bases). Trimming cost V 0 bases and J 12 bases, with 12 bases left between them. The CDR3 covers 13 residues. Germline V lookup: CDR1 LGHNA, CDR2 YSLEER. CDR3 in amino acids: CASSQDPSVTQFF. In nucleotides, the CDR3 is TGCGCCAGCAGCCAAGACCCTAGCGTAACGCAGTTCTTC.

This clone was recorded a few times. The chain combines TRBV9 with TRBJ2-5; D call uncertain. Trimming left V 0 bases short and J 1 base short, with 13 bases between. CDR1 is SGDLS and CDR2 is YYNGEE in the germline V gene. The CDR3 has 16 residues. Here the CDR3 reads CASSVGPGWGQETQYF. The CDR3 coding sequence is TGTGCCAGCAGCGTAGGGCCCGGCTGGGGCCAAGAGACCCAGTACTTC.

The J gene is TRBJ2-7, the V gene TRBV7-9; a weak D match, TRBD2 (6 bases). The CDR3 sequence is 15 residues long. Germline CDR1 is SEHNR and CDR2 is FQNEAQ (reference sequence). Trimming cost V 5 bases and J 1 base, with 15 bases left between them. DNA of the CDR3: TGTGCCAGCAGCACGGTCCCGGGAGCTTCCTACGAGCAGTACTTC. Its translation is CASSTVPGASYEQYF. Full variable domain (remainder filled in from reference TRBV7-9 and TRBJ2-7): DTGVSQNPRHKITKRGQNVTFRCDPISEHNRLYWYRQTLGQGPEFLTYFQNEAQLEKSRLLSDRFSAERPKGSFSTLEIQRTEQGDSAMYLCASSTVPGASYEQYFGPGTRLTVT.

This clone was observed a few times. This chain connects TRBV19 to TRBJ2-3; 8 bases are shared with TRBD2. V was clipped by 3 bases and J by 0 bases; unmatched bases: 2. Germline lookup yields CDR1 LNHDA and CDR2 SQIVND (reference sequence). The CDR3 loop spans 15 amino acids. The CDR3 sequence: CASSISSGSTDTQYF. CDR3 nucleotides: TGTGCCAGTAGTATTTCTAGCGGGAGCACAGATACGCAGTATTTT.

This clone was counted only a few times. The V call is TRBV9, the J call TRBJ1-4; 10 positions agree with TRBD1. The CDR3 loop spans 15 amino acids. Germline CDR1 is SGDLS and CDR2 is YYNGEE. Trimming at V came to 3 bases and at J to 8 bases, leaving 7 bases not matched to a gene. CDR3 coding DNA: TGTGCCAGCAGCGCAGACAGGGGGCGAGTAGAAAAACTGTTTTTT. It specifies CASSADRGRVEKLFF.

This clone appeared a few times. The rearrangement joins TRBV4-3 to TRBJ2-7; 8 positions agree with TRBD2. The V gene's germline CDR1 is LGHNA and CDR2 YSLEER. The CDR3 contains 16 residues. V gave up 2 bases and J gave up 0 bases; unmatched junction bases: 6. Here the CDR3 DNA reads TGCGCCAGCAGCCAACTTATAGCGGGGACCTCCTACGAGCAGTACTTC. Encoded protein: CASSQLIAGTSYEQYF.

The rearrangement links TRBV28 to TRBJ2-5, with TRBD2 identical over 8 bases. CDR1 MDHEN and CDR2 SYDVKM come from the germline V gene. J lost 3 bases, V lost 7 bases, and 7 bases had no gene match. This CDR3 is built from 14 residues. This CDR3 reads CASKAGGIKETQYF. CDR3 bases: TGTGCCAGCAAGGCGGGGGGCATCAAAGAGACCCAGTACTTC.

The chain has TRBV18 and TRBJ1-2, with 10 bases matching TRBD1. The trim removed 2 bases at V and 1 base at J, leaving 4 bases unmatched. Germline CDR1 reads KGHSH; CDR2 reads LQKENI. There are 16 residues in the CDR3. The DNA for the CDR3 is TGTGCCAGCTCACCAAGAGGACAGGGGGATAACTATGGCTACACCTTC. Residues: CASSPRGQGDNYGYTF. The variable domain in full, with the rest retrieved from reference TRBV18 and TRBJ1-2, is NAGVMQNPRHLVRRRGQEARLRCSPMKGHSHVYWYRQLPEEGLKFMVYLQKENIIDESGMPKERFSAEFPKEGPSILRIQQVVRGDSAAYFCASSPRGQGDNYGYTFGSGTRLTVV.

This clone appeared a few times. The chain carries TRBV9 and TRBJ2-3, with 9 bases matching TRBD2. CDR3 size: 18 residues. The V and J ends lost 3 bases and 0 bases, in that order; junction bases with no gene match: 11. In germline, CDR1 is SGDLS, CDR2 YYNGEE. This CDR3 reads CASSDGTSQRSSTDTQYF. CDR3 in DNA: TGTGCCAGCAGCGATGGGACTAGCCAACGTTCTAGCACAGATACGCAGTATTTT.

V gene TRBV7-2 combines with J gene TRBJ1-1; D perhaps matches TRBD1 (6 bases). The CDR3 extends over 16 amino acids. V dropped 4 bases and J dropped 0 bases, with 15 bases sitting between them. Germline loops: CDR1 SGHTA, CDR2 FQGNSA. This CDR3 is CASSYAMDSLNTEAFF. The CDR3 nucleotides read TGTGCCAGCAGCTACGCCATGGACAGTTTGAACACTGAAGCTTTCTTT. Together with reference TRBV7-2 and TRBJ1-1, the CDR3 gives the full variable domain: GAGVSQSPSNKVTEKGKDVELRCDPISGHTALYWYRQSLGQGLEFLIYFQGNSAPDKSGLPSDRFSAERTGGSVSTLTIQRTQQEDSAVYLCASSYAMDSLNTEAFFGQGTRLTVV.

The genes are TRBV6-5 and TRBJ2-7, with 16 bases matching TRBD2. The CDR3 is 16 residues long. Germline V gene sequence: CDR1 MNHEY, CDR2 SVGAGI. Germline trimming cut 2 bases from V and 2 bases from J; bases unmatched to any gene: 0. This chain's CDR3 is CASSYGTSGGAYEQYF. The CDR3 DNA follows: TGTGCCAGCAGTTACGGGACTAGCGGGGGGGCCTACGAGCAGTACTTC.

The J gene is TRBJ1-2, the V gene TRBV9; TRBD1 matches 7 bases. Germline trimming cut 4 bases from V and 4 bases from J; bases unmatched to any gene: 10. The CDR3 has 15 amino acids. Germline lookup yields CDR1 SGDLS and CDR2 YYNGEE. The CDR3 spells CASSLPGQPVYGYTF. DNA for the CDR3: TGTGCCAGCAGCCTTCCGGGACAGCCAGTCTATGGCTACACCTTC.

The chain couples TRBV29-1 to TRBJ2-7; no firm D call. Trimming removed 1 base at V and 2 bases at J, with 15 bases between. Germline CDR1 reads SQVTM; CDR2 reads ANQGSEA. This CDR3 has 15 residues. The CDR3 loop is CSVEVRAPSTYEQYF. CDR3 in DNA: TGCAGCGTTGAAGTACGGGCCCCATCTACCTACGAGCAGTACTTC.

This sequence joins TRBV5-4 and TRBJ1-4, with TRBD1 matching 9 bases. V lost 3 bases, J lost 9 bases, and 9 bases stayed unmatched. Per the germline V gene, CDR1 is SGHNT and CDR2 is YYREEE (reference sequence). This CDR3 is built from 15 residues. Here the CDR3 reads CASSSRDRAEQKLFF. CDR3 sequence (DNA): TGTGCCAGCAGCTCAAGGGACAGGGCTGAGCAAAAACTGTTTTTT.

This clone was counted between two and nine times. The chain is built from TRBV2 and TRBJ1-6; D gene uncertain. Looked up from germline, CDR1 is SNHLY and CDR2 is FYNNEI. The CDR3 loop spans 11 amino acids. V was shortened by 8 bases and J by 13 bases, with 12 bases between the two germline ends. CDR3 residues: CASRGRVPLHF. In DNA, the CDR3 is TGTGCCAGCCGTGGACGTGTCCCCCTCCACTTT.

This clone showed up just a few times. V is TRBV10-2 and J is TRBJ2-1; TRBD2 agrees at 10 bases. The length of the CDR3 is 15 residues. Germline CDR1 reads WSHSY; CDR2 reads SAAADI. Unmatched junction bases numbered 5, after V lost 6 bases and J lost 3 bases. The CDR3 nucleotides read TGCGCCAGCAGGGGGACTAGCGTGATCTACAATGAGCAGTTCTTC. This translates into CASRGTSVIYNEQFF.

V and J are TRBV7-6 and TRBJ2-5; 9 positions match TRBD1. This CDR3 is 15 amino acids long. V was clipped by 1 base and J by 1 base; unmatched bases: 1. Germline V gives CDR1 SGHVS, CDR2 FNYEAQ. The chain's CDR3 is CASSLGQGVQETQYF. The CDR3 DNA follows: TGTGCCAGCAGCTTAGGACAGGGGGTCCAAGAGACCCAGTACTTC. Combining the CDR3 with reference TRBV7-6 and TRBJ2-5 gives the whole variable domain GAGVSQSPRYKVTKRGQDVALRCDPISGHVSLYWYRQALGQGPEFLTYFNYEAQQDKSGLPNDRFSAERPEGSISTLTIQRTEQRDSAMYRCASSLGQGVQETQYFGPGTRLLVL.

To note about this clone: The same CDR3 is also encoded by other DNA sequences in this sample. This chain joins TRBV27 and TRBJ2-4; 8 bases match TRBD1. J gave up 7 bases and V 5 bases, and 7 bases lay outside the gene matches. The germline V gene has CDR1 MNHEY and CDR2 SMNVEV (reference sequence). This CDR3 contains 14 residues. The CDR3 reads CASSLRQGMNIQYF. The CDR3 DNA is TGTGCCAGCAGTCTCAGACAGGGGATGAACATTCAGTACTTC.

V and J are TRBV7-2 and TRBJ2-6, with D maybe TRBD1 (5 bases). The V and J ends lost 5 bases and 4 bases respectively, with 9 bases between them. The CDR3 sequence is 14 residues long. CDR1 SGHTA and CDR2 FQGNSA come from the germline V gene. Here the CDR3 DNA reads TGTGCCAGCAGCCATGCAGGGGGGGCCAACGTCCTGACTTTC. Translating it yields CASSHAGGANVLTF.

The genes are TRBV28 and TRBJ2-5, with 9 bases identical to TRBD1. J was trimmed by 3 bases and V by 6 bases; bases with no gene match: 8. The CDR3 consists of 15 residues. Germline V CDR1 and CDR2: MDHEN, SYDVKM. CDR3 nucleotide sequence: TGTGCCAGCAGGGACCAGACAGGGGGAAAAGAGACCCAGTACTTC. Encoded protein: CASRDQTGGKETQYF. Based on the CDR3 plus reference TRBV28 and TRBJ2-5, the full variable domain is DVKVTQSSRYLVKRTGEKVFLECVQDMDHENMFWYRQDPGLGLRLIYFSYDVKMKEKGDIPEGYSVSREKKERFSLILESASTNQTSMYLCASRDQTGGKETQYFGPGTRLLVL.

CDR3 in amino acids: CASSHTGDSGNTIYF. DNA for the CDR3: TGTGCCAGCAGCCACACAGGAGACTCTGGAAACACCATATATTTT. The rearrangement joins TRBV4-2 to TRBJ1-3, with a tentative D call TRBD1 (5 bases). The V end lost 3 bases, the J end lost 0 bases, and 9 bases lay between the germline ends. CDR3 length: 15 residues. CDR1 is LGHNA and CDR2 is YNFKEQ in the germline V gene.

The chain couples TRBV5-1 to TRBJ2-4; the D is unclear. Deletions cut 3 bases from V and 4 bases from J, with 11 bases between. The CDR3 contains 14 residues. Germline V gives CDR1 SGHRS, CDR2 YFSETQ. CDR3 in DNA: TGCGCCAGCAGCTCAGACCTAATTAAAAACATTCAGTACTTC. This sequence encodes CASSSDLIKNIQYF.

The CDR3 bases are TGTGCCAGCAGTGTACTAGCGGGGGATTACAATGAGCAGTTCTTC. This encodes CASSVLAGDYNEQFF. The chain employs TRBV25-1 and TRBJ2-1, with 11 bases lining up with TRBD2. Germline CDR1 MGHDK, CDR2 SYGVNS. The CDR3 is 15 amino acids. With V trimmed by 4 bases and J by 4 bases, 3 bases remained unmatched.

This clone was recorded a few times. The chain couples TRBV9 to TRBJ2-2; 8 bases map to TRBD2. This CDR3 region has 17 residues. Germline V gives CDR1 SGDLS, CDR2 YYNGEE. J lost 5 bases, V lost 0 bases, and 9 bases had no gene match. The CDR3 region has the DNA TGTGCCAGCAGCGTAGTTCCGTCGGGAGGGCCGACCGGGGAGCTGTTTTTT. Translation gives CASSVVPSGGPTGELFF. The variable domain in full, with the rest retrieved from reference TRBV9 and TRBJ2-2, is DSGVTQTPKHLITATGQRVTLRCSPRSGDLSVYWYQQSLDQGLQFLIQYYNGEERAKGNILERFSAQQFPDLHSELNLSSLELGDSALYFCASSVVPSGGPTGELFFGEGSRLTVL.

Only a few counts were recorded for this clone. V usage is TRBV7-9 and J usage is TRBJ1-2, with 7 bases lining up with TRBD1. With V trimmed by 1 base and J by 8 bases, 10 bases remained unmatched. Germline CDR1 reads SEHNR; CDR2 reads FQNEAQ (reference sequence). The CDR3 sequence is 15 residues long. Here the CDR3 DNA reads TGTGCCAGCAGCTTAGGACAGGACAGGTGGGGCGGCTACACCTTC. This gives the protein CASSLGQDRWGGYTF.

There are a few counts of this clone. The V gene is TRBV13, the J gene TRBJ1-4; 9 bases match TRBD1. V was pared by 2 bases and J by 11 bases, with 12 bases of the junction left unmatched. The length of the CDR3 is 16 residues. Germline CDR1 PRHDT, CDR2 FYEKMQ (reference sequence). The CDR3 sequence: CASSLSRPGQGFKLFF. Here the CDR3 DNA reads TGTGCCAGCAGCTTAAGCAGACCGGGACAGGGATTCAAACTGTTTTTT.